This record covers a single T cell receptor (beta chain). The antigen remains unidentified. Other DNA sequences of this sample code for an identical CDR3. The sample comes from a study of shared clonotypes between healthy human individuals. The table came from immunoSEQ multiplex PCR; TCRdb's copy has only in-frame clones and leaves some out. The table lists more than 1 million clones, around three quarters of them singletons. Looked up from germline, CDR1 is MNHNS and CDR2 is SASEGT. This CDR3 has 13 residues. V lost 9 bases and J lost 2, with 10 bases in between. General study findings and limits: Sharing across four donors was highest in naive CD4 (roughly 5%) and lowest in memory CD8 (around 0.4%).

The sequencing input was memory CD4+ T cells from PBMCs. Documented subset: CD45RA-negative fraction. J is TRBJ2-2 and V is TRBV6-1; D assignment may be TRBD1 or TRBD2 (5 bases each). The clonotype originates from a man in his late teens or twenties in good health. Some clones in this sample may be carry-over from other donors' samples. The CDR3 DNA reads as TGTGCCAGGGGGACCGACAACACCGGGGAGCTGTTTTTT. Its translation: CARGTDNTGELFF.